The 20 T cell receptor beta chains reported below all come from one sample, sequenced in a study of molecular identifiers for immune sequencing clone quantification. MiXCR, applied by TCRdb to the PCR reads, yields one record per CDR3 protein. The sample shows hundreds of thousands of distinct CDR3 sequences, 15% to 20% of them seen only once. Source material: naive CD8+ T cells from blood, with Jurkat cell RNA spiked in. Subset indicated: FACS-sorted CD8+CD4-CCR7+CD45RA+ naive T cells. These TCRs come from a human donor in good health. Some libraries in this study had Jurkat cell RNA spiked in.

About this clonotype: A much more abundant neighbour one base away suggests this may be a read error. V usage is TRBV7-3 and J usage is TRBJ2-5; possible D gene TRBD1, 6 bases. CDR3 length: 13 residues. Germline V lookup: CDR1 SGHTA, CDR2 FQGTGA. CDR3 nucleotide sequence: TGTGCCAGCAGCTTAATGGGGGCAGAGATCCAGTACTTC. It specifies CASSLMGAEIQYF.

In this sample, this clonotype turned up once. A read error may be the cause here, since a much bigger clone is one base away. The J gene is TRBJ2-7, the V gene TRBV20-1; 9 bases fit TRBD2. Germline values: CDR1 DFQATT, CDR2 SNEGSKA (reference sequence). This CDR3 spans 15 amino acids. Here the CDR3 DNA reads TGCAGTGCTAGAGCGTTGACTAGCGGCTACTACGAGCAGTGCTTC. It codes for CSARALTSGYYEQCF.

A word on this clonotype: This may be a read error, as it is one base from a much larger clone. The rearrangement uses TRBV9 and TRBJ1-1; D unresolved. Per germline, CDR1 SGDLS and CDR2 YYNGEE. CDR3 size: 15 residues. V lost 0 bases to trimming and J lost 4 bases, with 13 bases between them. In nucleotides, the CDR3 is TGTGCCAGCAGCGTAGATAGGGTGGAGGGCACTGAAGCTTTCTTT. It codes for CASSVDRVEGTEAFF.

The genes are TRBV11-2 and TRBJ2-3, with D unclear. The CDR3 has 13 residues. Germline values: CDR1 SGHAT, CDR2 FQNNGV. V lost 7 bases to trimming and J lost 8 bases, with 16 bases between them. CDR3 sequence (DNA): TGTGCCAGCACCACATGGAGCGATAGTACGCAGTATTTT. Translated: CASTTWSDSTQYF.

Turning to this clonotype: This sequence may be a read error, since a much larger clone differs from it by one base. V usage is TRBV29-1 and J usage is TRBJ2-2; D might be TRBD1 (5 bases). The germline V gene has CDR1 SQVTM and CDR2 ANQGSEA. Trimming cost V 6 bases and J 10 bases, with 15 bases left between them. CDR3 length: 12 residues. The CDR3 sequence: CSVDDRSVELFF. The CDR3 bases are TGCAGCGTAGATGACAGATCCGTGGAGCTGTTTTTT.

This clonotype was counted at least ten times. V is TRBV14 and J is TRBJ2-5, with a tentative D call TRBD1 (5 bases). V was trimmed by 4 bases and J by 2 bases, leaving 17 bases between them. Germline CDR1 reads SGHDN; CDR2 reads FVKESK. The CDR3 loop spans 16 amino acids. The CDR3: CASSRAPRQIQETQYF. In DNA, the CDR3 is TGTGCCAGCAGCCGCGCCCCCAGACAGATACAAGAGACCCAGTACTTC.

This clonotype occurred many times. The J gene is TRBJ1-1, the V gene TRBV28; 10 nucleotides agree with TRBD1. Trimming removed 11 bases from V and 0 bases from J; junction bases left unmatched: 12. The germline CDR1 and CDR2 sequences are MDHEN and SYDVKM. This CDR3 has 16 amino acids. The CDR3 protein is CASQKDRGSMNTEAFF. DNA of the CDR3: TGTGCCTCCCAAAAGGACAGGGGGTCCATGAACACTGAAGCTTTCTTT. Variable domain in full (rest from reference TRBV28 and TRBJ1-1): DVKVTQSSRYLVKRTGEKVFLECVQDMDHENMFWYRQDPGLGLRLIYFSYDVKMKEKGDIPEGYSVSREKKERFSLILESASTNQTSMYLCASQKDRGSMNTEAFFGQGTRLTVV.

For this clonotype: Lacking the conserved final phenylalanine or tryptophan, this CDR3 likely reflects a read error. V is TRBV12-3 or TRBV12-4 and J is TRBJ1-1, with TRBD1 identical over 7 bases. The CDR3 is 13 residues long. The junction had 3 bases not matched to a gene; V was cut back by 3 bases and J by 5 bases. The CDR3 protein is CASSFDRVTEAFS. CDR3 DNA sequence: TGTGCCAGCAGTTTCGACAGGGTGACTGAAGCTTTCTCT.

The chain is built from TRBV15 and TRBJ1-5; the D is unclear. Trimming stripped 0 bases from V and 7 bases from J, with 13 bases between. Germline-derived CDR1 and CDR2 are LNHNV and YYDKDF (reference sequence). The length of the CDR3 is 15 residues. In DNA, the CDR3 is TGTGCCACCAGCAGAGATTGGGGTGGAGCACAGCCCCAGCATTTT. This sequence encodes CATSRDWGGAQPQHF. Supplemented by reference TRBV15 and TRBJ1-5, the full variable domain reads DAMVIQNPRYQVTQFGKPVTLSCSQTLNHNVMYWYQQKSSQAPKLLFHYYDKDFNNEADTPDNFQSRRPNTSFCFLDIRSPGLGDTAMYLCATSRDWGGAQPQHFGDGTRLSIL.

There are a few counts of this clonotype. The chain employs TRBV15 and TRBJ1-3; 9 bases are shared with TRBD1. After removal of 2 bases from V and 3 bases from J, the junction contained 20 bases not matched to a gene. Germline values: CDR1 LNHNV, CDR2 YYDKDF (reference sequence). The length of the CDR3 is 21 residues. The CDR3 loop reads CATSRTNPGQGGGIRGNTIYF. CDR3 in DNA: TGTGCCACCAGCAGAACGAATCCGGGACAGGGTGGAGGGATACGTGGAAACACCATATATTTT.

This clonotype was counted ten times or more. V is TRBV4-3 and J is TRBJ2-1; 12 bases line up with TRBD2. This CDR3 contains 16 residues. V was clipped by 3 bases and J by 4 bases; unmatched bases: 4. The germline gives CDR1 LGHNA, CDR2 YSLEER. The CDR3 DNA follows: TGCGCCAGCAGCCAGGTACTAGCGGGGGGATACAATGAGCAGTTCTTC. Protein: CASSQVLAGGYNEQFF.

At least ten counts were recorded for this clonotype. The chain couples TRBV14 to TRBJ1-4, with D uncertain. Germline V CDR1 and CDR2: SGHDN, FVKESK. This CDR3 has 17 amino acids. The V end was cut by 0 bases, the J end by 4 bases, with 15 bases between. The CDR3 DNA is TGTGCCAGCAGCCAAGATCGCCCCTGGACGGTTAATGAAAAACTGTTTTTT. Translation gives CASSQDRPWTVNEKLFF.

This clonotype was found many times. The gene calls are TRBV29-1 and TRBJ2-4; TRBD2 matches 7 bases. Germline lookup yields CDR1 SQVTM and CDR2 ANQGSEA. CDR3 size: 15 residues. Unmatched junction bases numbered 4, after V lost 2 bases and J lost 0 bases. This chain's CDR3 is CSVEREGRAKNIQYF. CDR3 nucleotide sequence: TGCAGCGTTGAAAGGGAGGGGAGAGCCAAAAACATTCAGTACTTC.

This clonotype has at least ten counts. This chain connects TRBV4-2 to TRBJ2-3; D is unclear. Germline V lookup: CDR1 LGHNA, CDR2 YNFKEQ. The ends were cut back, 0 bases at V and 2 bases at J, with 3 bases in the middle. This CDR3 is 13 amino acids long. The CDR3 region has the DNA TGTGCCAGCAGCCAAGAGACCACAGATACGCAGTATTTT. It translates to CASSQETTDTQYF.

This clonotype was detected only a few times. The V call is TRBV28, the J call TRBJ2-7, with 12 bases lining up with TRBD1. J gave up 1 base and V 1 base, and 5 bases lay outside the gene matches. The CDR3 length is 17 residues. Germline V gene sequence: CDR1 MDHEN, CDR2 SYDVKM. CDR3 protein: CASSLFGDRGPSYEQYF. CDR3 in DNA: TGTGCCAGCAGTTTATTCGGGGACAGGGGGCCATCCTACGAGCAGTACTTC.

At least ten counts were recorded for this clonotype. This chain uses TRBV4-3 with TRBJ2-1, with 10 bases lining up with TRBD2. After removal of 4 bases from V and 5 bases from J, the junction contained 14 bases not matched to a gene. CDR3 length: 18 residues. Per the germline V gene, CDR1 is LGHNA and CDR2 is YSLEER. Written as DNA, the CDR3 is TGCGCCAGCAGCCCCTACGGGCTAGCGGGAGAAGGGGACAATGAGCAGTTCTTC. Residues: CASSPYGLAGEGDNEQFF.

This clonotype was counted at least ten times. The J gene is TRBJ1-2, the V gene TRBV4-1; D is possibly TRBD1 (6 bases). The CDR3 has 14 residues. With 3 bases removed from V and 3 bases from J, the gap between germline ends came to 11 bases. The germline CDR1 and CDR2 sequences are MGHRA and YSYEKL. CDR3 region: CASSQDSRYYGYTF. The CDR3 nucleotides read TGCGCCAGCAGCCAGGACAGTAGATACTATGGCTACACCTTC.

In this sample, this clonotype turned up many times. The chain joins TRBV6-5 to TRBJ2-7, with TRBD2 matching 9 bases. The CDR3 is 14 residues long. Per the germline V gene, CDR1 is MNHEY and CDR2 is SVGAGI. Trimming cost V 0 bases and J 7 bases; bases outside gene matches: 4. The CDR3 DNA sequence: TGTGCCAGCAGTTACTCGGCGGGAGGGAGGGAGCAGTACTTC. This encodes CASSYSAGGREQYF.

The chain carries TRBV7-6 and TRBJ2-3, with 7 bases matching TRBD1. The CDR3 is 15 amino acids. The V gene end was trimmed by 5 bases and the J gene end by 4 bases; junction bases not matched to a gene: 9. Germline CDR1 is SGHVS and CDR2 is FNYEAQ. This CDR3 reads CASSLTGDGSDTQYF. CDR3 nucleotides: TGTGCCAGCAGCCTAACAGGGGACGGGTCAGATACGCAGTATTTT.

This clonotype was counted a few times. The V and J genes are TRBV20-1 and TRBJ1-1, with 8 bases identical to TRBD1. The V segment lost 8 bases and the J segment 4 bases; nucleotides outside the gene matches: 6. The V gene's germline CDR1 is DFQATT and CDR2 SNEGSKA (reference sequence). CDR3 length: 12 amino acids. CDR3 DNA: TGCAGTCCGGGACAGGAGTTCACTGAAGCTTTCTTT. This codes for CSPGQEFTEAFF.